The 13 T cell receptor beta chains in this list originate from one sample, sequenced in a study of long-term antiretroviral therapy in people with HIV. Survey-level resolution applied to immunoSEQ assay v3.0. TCRdb's copy holds only in-frame clones and misses some; the assay was immunoSEQ multiplex PCR. Here the sample spans about 27,000 clones, roughly four fifths being singletons. Here the sequenced sample was unsorted PBMCs, taken 0.8 years before starting antiretroviral therapy. These receptors were taken from a man aged 18 to 35 with HIV.

The CDR3 DNA follows: TGCAGCTCAGATCGGGGGACAGCTAACACTGAAGCTTTCTTT. Amino acids: CSSDRGTANTEAFF. V is TRBV29-1 and J is TRBJ1-1, with 7 bases fitting TRBD1. The CDR3 consists of 14 residues. The J segment lost 2 bases and the V segment lost 8 bases, leaving 11 bases of the junction unmatched. Germline-derived CDR1 and CDR2 are SQVTM and ANQGSEA.

This chain links TRBV7-9 with TRBJ1-2; 10 bases are a match to TRBD1. This CDR3 comprises 14 residues. J was trimmed by 6 bases and V by 5 bases; bases with no gene match: 6. Germline CDR1 and CDR2: SEHNR and FQNEAQ (reference sequence). This CDR3 reads CASSSPGQGNGYTF. The CDR3 DNA follows: TGTGCCAGCAGCAGCCCGGGACAGGGGAATGGCTACACCTTC.

V gene TRBV7-2 combines with J gene TRBJ2-1; TRBD2 agrees at 7 bases. CDR1 and CDR2 from the germline V gene are SGHTA and FQGNSA. The CDR3 has 12 residues. CDR3 sequence: CVTAIAGDEQFF. The CDR3 DNA reads as TGTGTCACAGCTATAGCGGGTGATGAGCAGTTCTTC. The whole variable domain, remainder taken from reference TRBV7-2 and TRBJ2-1, is GAGVSQSPSNKVTEKGKDVELRCDPISGHTALYWYRQSLGQGLEFLIYFQGNSAPDKSGLPSDRFSAERTGGSVSTLTIQRTQQEDSAVYLCVTAIAGDEQFFGPGTRLTVL.

The CDR3 is CASSPTGNGNQPQHF. DNA for the CDR3: TGTGCCAGCAGCCCCACTGGTAACGGCAATCAGCCCCAGCATTTT. The chain combines TRBV9 with TRBJ1-5, with no clear D. The V and J ends lost 4 bases and 2 bases respectively, with 13 bases between them. The length of the CDR3 is 15 residues. Per germline, CDR1 SGDLS and CDR2 YYNGEE.

This clone was seen just once. The chain carries TRBV2 and TRBJ1-4, with D possibly being TRBD1 (5 bases). The CDR3 runs to 14 residues. Between the trimmed V and J ends, which lost 6 bases and 3 bases, there was a span of 11 bases. From germline, CDR1 is SNHLY and CDR2 FYNNEI. CDR3 nucleotide sequence: TGTGCCAGCAGCGCAGGGTACGCTAATGAAAAACTGTTTTTT. The encoded protein is CASSAGYANEKLFF.

The sample holds one count of this clone. The rearrangement uses TRBV28 and TRBJ1-5, with unresolved D. This CDR3 has 15 amino acids. The V end was cut by 6 bases, the J end by 5 bases, with 17 bases between. CDR1 MDHEN and CDR2 SYDVKM come from the germline V gene. The CDR3 DNA follows: TGTGCCAGCAGCCCTCGACCCCGCCATGATCAGCCCCAGCATTTT. Its translation is CASSPRPRHDQPQHF.

The chain employs TRBV4-2 and TRBJ2-1; a possible D gene is TRBD1 (5 bases). The germline V gene encodes CDR1 LGHNA and CDR2 YNFKEQ. CDR3 size: 14 residues. Trimming took off 3 bases at V and 9 bases at J, with 15 bases between the two ends. For the CDR3, the DNA is TGTGCCAGCAGCCATGAGTTCCCCGACAGTGAGCAGTTCTTC. The encoded protein is CASSHEFPDSEQFF.

This clone was detected only a few times. The rearrangement uses TRBV7-8 and TRBJ2-2; 11 bases are a match to TRBD2. The trim removed 5 bases at V and 7 bases at J, leaving 12 bases unmatched. This CDR3 has 17 amino acids. Germline assignment: CDR1 SGHVS and CDR2 FQNEAQ. In nucleotides, the CDR3 is TGTGCCAGCAGCCGGAGGGGTTGGCTAGCGGGAGGCGGGGAGCTGTTTTTT. It is translated as CASSRRGWLAGGGELFF.

This sequence joins TRBV5-1 and TRBJ2-3; TRBD2 matches 12 bases. The CDR3 is made up of 16 amino acids. CDR1 and CDR2 from the germline V gene are SGHRS and YFSETQ. V trimming: 5 bases; J trimming: 3 bases; junction bases outside the gene matches: 7. In DNA form, the CDR3 reads TGCGCCAGCAGAGCTCTAGCGGGGGGGAAAACAGATACGCAGTATTTT. The encoded protein is CASRALAGGKTDTQYF.

The rearrangement links TRBV5-6 to TRBJ2-7; 11 bases align to TRBD2. There are 14 residues in the CDR3. Germline V gene lookup returns CDR1 SGHDT and CDR2 YYEEEE. V lost 4 bases and J lost 4; bases outside the gene matches: 4. CDR3 region: CASSRGTSGYEQYF. The CDR3 bases are TGTGCCAGCAGCCGCGGGACTAGCGGTTACGAGCAGTACTTC.

This rearrangement joins TRBV19 to TRBJ2-7; D is ambiguous. The CDR3 sequence is 12 residues long. CDR1 and CDR2 from the germline V gene are LNHDA and SQIVND (reference sequence). V dropped 5 bases and J dropped 0 bases, with 5 bases sitting between them. The DNA of the CDR3 is TGTGCCAGTAGTCCAGGCTCCTACGAGCAGTACTTC. This encodes CASSPGSYEQYF.

The table lists this clone with a count of one. This chain uses TRBV2 with TRBJ1-1; no firm D call. The V and J ends lost 6 bases and 0 bases respectively, with 8 bases between them. Germline V CDR1 and CDR2: SNHLY, FYNNEI. The CDR3 contains 13 residues. The CDR3 sequence is CASSVGMNTEAFF. The CDR3 DNA sequence: TGTGCCAGCAGCGTAGGCATGAACACTGAAGCTTTCTTT.

The V call is TRBV6-5, the J call TRBJ2-7, with TRBD1 as a possible D gene (5 bases). The CDR3 runs to 13 residues. V dropped 4 bases and J dropped 1 base, with 8 bases sitting between them. Germline CDR1 MNHEY, CDR2 SVGAGI. The CDR3 sequence is CASSSDRSYEQYF. Written as DNA, the CDR3 is TGTGCCAGCAGTTCCGACAGATCCTACGAGCAGTACTTC.